This record looks at one T cell receptor beta chain sequence and its context. The sample holds many counts of this clonotype. Which antigen it targets is not known. The record has no base qualities; no much larger clone is one base away. Library construction relied on PCR. Instrument used: Illumina HiSeq 2500. To normalize quantification of the TCRbeta repertoire, the TCR libraries were built with molecular barcoding that relied on unique molecular identifiers. Through fastp at Q25 and MiXCR, TCRdb rebuilt clones from the public reads, retaining in-frame beta chains. Here each entry gathers all rows of one CDR3 protein and keeps the most common genes and DNA. Across this sample there are around 500,000 distinct CDR3 sequences, with under 25% seen only once. Together, the top ten hold approximately 14% of the sample. This sample was taken from a study of T-cell reconstitution after alpha-beta-depleted transplantation in children (dated by TCRdb to 2016 to 2017). Broadly, across the study: Using TCR repertoire profiling, the study quantitatively followed how T-cell immune reconstitution unfolded in children after TCRalphabeta/CD19-depleted allogeneic hematopoietic cell transplantation.

The sample's treatment or condition label, decoded: allogeneic hematopoietic cell transplantation with graft depleted of TCRalphabeta T cells and CD19 B cells. TCRalphabeta/CD19-depleted allogeneic hematopoietic cell grafts were given to the transplant recipients, all of whom were children. The full study reports these points: The high TCRbeta diversity at day 60 in some patients was ascribed to recipient T cells and intrathymic progenitors that had survived conditioning. Hyperexpanded clone frequencies declined over subsequent months; after one year, T-cell counts and TCRbeta diversity were mostly attributed to newly produced T cells. Apparently early alphabetaT-cell count recovery about two months after transplant reportedly relied on only several hundred rapidly expanded clones derived from non-depleted graft cells.

V lost 6 bases and J lost 3 bases; the stretch between them is 11 bases long. The CDR3 contains 13 residues, cysteine and phenylalanine counted. CDR3 DNA is the only sequence kept; it has 39 bases, read in frame from the first base. The rearrangement joined TRBV12-3 or TRBV12-4 to TRBJ1-1; no D gene call is confident. This sequence was found in a boy under two years old who had a stem cell transplant for acute myeloid leukemia, so the T cells may come from the graft donor. The sample was PBMCs, mostly from graft donor cells, taken 360 days after TCRalphabeta/CD19-depleted stem cell transplant. The CDR3 amino acid sequence is: CASSRQVHTEAFF. The sequenced DNA: TGTGCCAGCAGCCGTCAGGTCCACACTGAAGCTTTCTTT.